Below, 20 T cell receptor beta chains from the same sample are listed, as sequenced in a study of blood T cell repertoires in COVID-19. The data were produced by immunoSEQ multiplex PCR, yet TCRdb's version contains in-frame clones alone and is incomplete. The sample lists over 200,000 clones, roughly four fifths occurring once. Sequencing input: peripheral blood. These receptors came from a middle-aged man with active or convalescent COVID-19.

The chain joins TRBV10-3 to TRBJ2-7; 7 positions match TRBD1. Germline CDR1 and CDR2: ENHRY and SYGVKD. Unmatched junction bases numbered 8, after V lost 8 bases and J lost 1 base. The CDR3 extends over 14 amino acids. CDR3 nucleotides: TGTGCCATCTCCGGGACAGTCCCATCCTACGAGCAGTACTTC. It specifies CAISGTVPSYEQYF.

The chain uses TRBV19 and TRBJ1-1; D might be TRBD1 (5 bases). The germline V and J ends were trimmed by 3 bases and 2 bases, with 13 bases remaining between them. Germline CDR1 LNHDA, CDR2 SQIVND (reference sequence). The length of the CDR3 is 15 residues. The CDR3 is CASSISTALNTEAFF. CDR3 nucleotide sequence: TGTGCCAGTAGTATCTCGACAGCACTAAACACTGAAGCTTTCTTT.

The table lists this clone with a count of one. The rearrangement joins TRBV28 to TRBJ2-7; D not certain. Trimming removed 2 bases from V and 2 bases from J, with 13 bases in between. Germline CDR1 is MDHEN and CDR2 is SYDVKM. The CDR3 loop spans 15 amino acids. The CDR3 region is CASSLAGRVPYEQYF. The CDR3 bases are TGTGCCAGCAGTTTAGCTGGTCGAGTCCCCTACGAGCAGTACTTC. The full variable domain, in which reference TRBV28 and TRBJ2-7 provide the parts outside the CDR3, is DVKVTQSSRYLVKRTGEKVFLECVQDMDHENMFWYRQDPGLGLRLIYFSYDVKMKEKGDIPEGYSVSREKKERFSLILESASTNQTSMYLCASSLAGRVPYEQYFGPGTRLTVT.

The chain is built from TRBV7-6 and TRBJ2-1; the D gene is possibly TRBD2 (7 bases). The CDR3 extends over 17 amino acids. Per germline, CDR1 SGHVS and CDR2 FNYEAQ. V gave up 3 bases and J gave up 5 bases, with 20 bases separating them. Here the CDR3 DNA reads TGTGCCAGCAGCTTCGGAGTGGGGGGGCCTTCCCACAATGAGCAGTTCTTC. Its protein product is CASSFGVGGPSHNEQFF.

J is TRBJ2-1 and V is TRBV30; D perhaps matches TRBD2 (5 bases). This CDR3 has 13 residues. The germline V gene encodes CDR1 GTSNPN and CDR2 SVGIG (reference sequence). Trimming removed 5 bases at V and 7 bases at J, with 15 bases between. The CDR3 loop reads CAWGASPFNEQFF. The CDR3 coding sequence is TGTGCCTGGGGAGCTAGCCCTTTTAATGAGCAGTTCTTC.

The genes are TRBV1 and TRBJ2-7; TRBD2, the D gene given by the table, was not confirmed from the DNA. TRBV1 constitutes a pseudogene. The CDR3 has 13 residues. The DNA for the CDR3 is TGCACCAGATCGGCCCGGAGCTCCTACGAGCAGTACTTC. Its protein is CTRSARSSYEQYF.

Written as DNA, the CDR3 is TGTGCCAGTAGTCCTTGGGACACCTCCTATGGCTACACCTTC. It is translated as CASSPWDTSYGYTF. This chain joins TRBV19 and TRBJ1-2, with D perhaps matching TRBD1 (6 bases). Germline-derived CDR1 and CDR2 are LNHDA and SQIVND (reference sequence). This CDR3 is 14 amino acids long. V lost 5 bases to trimming and J lost 4 bases, with 14 bases between them. The full variable domain, in which reference TRBV19 and TRBJ1-2 provide the parts outside the CDR3, is DGGITQSPKYLFRKEGQNVTLSCEQNLNHDAMYWYRQDPGQGLRLIYYSQIVNDFQKGDIAEGYSVSREKKESFPLTVTSAQKNPTAFYLCASSPWDTSYGYTFGSGTRLTVV.

The rearrangement uses TRBV9 and TRBJ2-7; maybe TRBD2 (6 bases). The germline V and J ends were trimmed by 4 bases and 7 bases, with 21 bases remaining between them. The germline V gene encodes CDR1 SGDLS and CDR2 YYNGEE. This CDR3 has 15 amino acids. The CDR3 coding sequence is TGTGCCAGCAGCCTCGGGGACTCCCTAGCTGGTGAGCAGTACTTC. Its translation is CASSLGDSLAGEQYF.

This clone appeared a single time. V and J are TRBV30 and TRBJ2-3, with a possible D match to TRBD2 (5 bases). Trimming cost V 2 bases and J 2 bases, with 8 bases left between them. Germline CDR1 reads GTSNPN; CDR2 reads SVGIG (reference sequence). This CDR3 region has 13 residues. CDR3 loop: CAWSTDSTDTQYF. CDR3 bases: TGTGCCTGGAGTACGGACTCCACAGATACGCAGTATTTT.

The V and J genes are TRBV29-1 and TRBJ2-3, with D perhaps matching TRBD2 (5 bases). Germline CDR1 reads SQVTM; CDR2 reads ANQGSEA. V lost 3 bases, J lost 5 bases, and 9 bases lay in between. The CDR3 runs 12 residues. In nucleotides, the CDR3 is TGCAGCGTTGACCGGGGAATAGATACGCAGTATTTT. It codes for CSVDRGIDTQYF.

The chain combines TRBV19 with TRBJ2-3; 10 bases are a match to TRBD1. This CDR3 has 16 amino acids. V dropped 4 bases and J dropped 6; count of bases not matched to a gene: 10. Germline V gene lookup returns CDR1 LNHDA and CDR2 SQIVND (reference sequence). The CDR3 loop is CASSTRTGGRGDTQYF. The CDR3 region has the DNA TGTGCCAGTAGTACCCGGACAGGGGGACGGGGGGATACGCAGTATTTT.

V usage is TRBV10-3 and J usage is TRBJ2-7; possible D gene TRBD1, 6 bases. V lost 0 bases, J lost 1 base, and 13 bases lay in between. The CDR3 is made up of 16 amino acids. Per germline, CDR1 ENHRY and CDR2 SYGVKD. The CDR3 sequence: CAISESAGQRSYEQYF. The DNA for the CDR3 is TGTGCCATCAGTGAGTCAGCTGGACAGAGATCCTACGAGCAGTACTTC.

This clone was seen just once. The chain combines TRBV5-6 with TRBJ1-1; weak D call: TRBD1 (5 bases). The CDR3 totals 18 residues. V lost 0 bases and J lost 4, with 22 bases in between. Germline V gene lookup returns CDR1 SGHDT and CDR2 YYEEEE. CDR3 in amino acids: CASSLGGAGRPLGTEAFF. In DNA, the CDR3 is TGTGCCAGCAGCTTGGGAGGTGCAGGGCGGCCCTTGGGCACTGAAGCTTTCTTT.

The chain couples TRBV5-1 to TRBJ1-2, with TRBD1 matching over 9 bases. CDR3 size: 14 residues. Trimming cost V 4 bases and J 1 base; bases outside gene matches: 2. The germline V gene has CDR1 SGHRS and CDR2 YFSETQ. Written as DNA, the CDR3 is TGCGCCAGCAGCCGGGACAGGGTTAACTATGGCTACACCTTC. Translating it yields CASSRDRVNYGYTF.

DNA of the CDR3: TGTGCCAGCAGTTACAGCGGATCCTACGAGCAGTACTTC. It encodes CASSYSGSYEQYF. This sequence joins TRBV6-5 and TRBJ2-7, with D tentatively TRBD2 (5 bases). CDR1 and CDR2 (germline): MNHEY, SVGAGI. CDR3 length equals 13 residues. Between the trimmed V and J ends, which lost 2 bases and 1 base, there was a span of 6 bases.

This chain links TRBV4-3 with TRBJ1-1, with D perhaps TRBD1 (5 bases). From germline, CDR1 is LGHNA and CDR2 YSLEER. Trimming cost V 0 bases and J 3 bases, with 8 bases left between them. The CDR3 has 14 residues. The CDR3 is CASSQDPRDTEAFF. DNA of the CDR3: TGCGCCAGCAGCCAAGATCCCAGGGACACTGAAGCTTTCTTT.

This sequence joins TRBV14 and TRBJ1-2; D remains ambiguous. The germline V and J ends were trimmed by 0 bases and 1 base, with 3 bases remaining between them. This CDR3 has 13 residues. Germline CDR1 and CDR2: SGHDN and FVKESK. The CDR3 bases are TGTGCCAGCAGCCAAGATCTTAACTATGGCTACACCTTC. It specifies CASSQDLNYGYTF.

This chain connects TRBV14 to TRBJ1-3; 7 nucleotides agree with TRBD1. Germline lookup yields CDR1 SGHDN and CDR2 FVKESK. After removal of 3 bases from V and 2 bases from J, the junction contained 4 bases not matched to a gene. The CDR3 consists of 15 residues. This CDR3 reads CASSQPRGAGNTIYF. The DNA of the CDR3 is TGTGCCAGCAGCCAGCCCAGGGGGGCTGGAAACACCATATATTTT.

The table lists this clone with a few counts. DNA for the CDR3: TGTGCTCTAGGGGCCGATCCCTACGAGCAGTACTTC. The encoded protein is CALGADPYEQYF. This chain uses TRBV28 with TRBJ2-7, with D perhaps matching TRBD1 (5 bases). Per the germline V gene, CDR1 is MDHEN and CDR2 is SYDVKM. The CDR3 has 12 residues.

The chain uses TRBV6-2 or TRBV6-3 and TRBJ2-5; the D call may be TRBD1 or TRBD2 (6 bases each). The CDR3 runs 16 residues. CDR1 and CDR2 (germline): MNHEY, SVGEGT. The ends were cut back, 6 bases at V and 4 bases at J, with 21 bases in the middle. The CDR3 loop is CASSQGRTSSGETQYF. CDR3 DNA: TGTGCCAGCAGCCAGGGGAGGACCTCCTCCGGAGAGACCCAGTACTTC.